This T cell receptor beta chain was captured by sequencing in a study of blood T cell repertoires in COVID-19. For the study at large: The United States, Italy and Spain provided the acute and convalescent COVID-19 samples. The cDNA or gDNA used as material had been derived from T cells, B-cell-depleted T cells, or PBMCs.

Authors' processing steps: Reference gene primer amplification yielded estimated nucleated cell counts. TCRdb keeps only in-frame clones here, not all; method: immunoSEQ multiplex PCR. V and J calls plus clone size are reproduced from that table; the DNA served to infer D and trimming. The table includes 150,000 to 190,000 clones, approximately 84% detected once. A few counts support this clone. Seattle cases were enrolled at active infection and followed longitudinally. After removal of 5 bases from V and 0 bases from J, the junction contained 7 bases not matched to a gene. This CDR3 comprises 16 residues. Germline-derived CDR1 and CDR2 are SNHLY and FYNNEI.

The V and J genes are TRBV2 and TRBJ2-4; TRBD2 matches at 7 bases. Specimen: peripheral blood. The sequence was collected from a woman aged 60-75 years with COVID-19, enrolled during active disease. The CDR3 protein is CASSMGGSLAKNIQYF. The CDR3 DNA follows: TGTGCCAGCAGTATGGGGGGGTCTCTAGCCAAAAACATTCAGTACTTC.